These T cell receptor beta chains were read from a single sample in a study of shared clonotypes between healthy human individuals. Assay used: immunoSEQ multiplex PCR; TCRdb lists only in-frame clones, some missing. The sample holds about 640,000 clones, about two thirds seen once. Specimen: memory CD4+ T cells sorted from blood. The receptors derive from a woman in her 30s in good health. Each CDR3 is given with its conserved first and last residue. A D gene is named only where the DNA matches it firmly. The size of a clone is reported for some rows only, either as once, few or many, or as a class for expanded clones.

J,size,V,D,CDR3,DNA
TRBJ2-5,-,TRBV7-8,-,CASSFSGSQETQYF,TGTGCCAGCAGCTTTTCAGGGAGCCAAGAGACCCAGTACTTC
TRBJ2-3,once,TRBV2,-,CASSEAATGVTQYF,TGTGCCAGCAGTGAGGCTGCGACAGGAGTTACGCAGTATTTT
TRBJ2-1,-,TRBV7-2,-,CASSPTVLIDNEQFF,TGTGCCAGCAGCCCGACAGTTTTAATAGACAATGAGCAGTTCTTC
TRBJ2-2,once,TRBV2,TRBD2,CASRAGGSGELFF,TGTGCCAGCAGAGCGGGAGGATCCGGGGAGCTGTTTTTT
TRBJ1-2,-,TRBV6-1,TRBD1,CASSENPDRATRYGYTF,TGTGCCAGCAGTGAAAACCCGGACAGGGCCACGCGATATGGCTACACCTTC
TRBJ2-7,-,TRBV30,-,CAWSGSGTGEQYF,TGTGCCTGGAGTGGGTCCGGGACCGGCGAGCAGTACTTC
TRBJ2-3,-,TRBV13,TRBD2,CASSPGLETYTQYF,TGTGCCAGCAGCCCCGGACTAGAAACTTATACGCAGTATTTT
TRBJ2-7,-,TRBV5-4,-,CASSLGGPSYEQYF,TGTGCCAGCAGCTTGGGGGGTCCCTCCTACGAGCAGTACTTC
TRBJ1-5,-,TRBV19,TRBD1,CASSMDSQGRQPQHF,TGTGCCAGTAGTATGGACTCACAGGGGAGACAGCCCCAGCATTTT
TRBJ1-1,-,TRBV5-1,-,CASSLATTVNTEAFF,TGCGCCAGCAGCTTGGCCACGACGGTGAACACTGAAGCTTTCTTT
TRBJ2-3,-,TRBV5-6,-,CASRFQADTQYF,TGTGCCAGCAGATTCCAGGCAGATACGCAGTATTTT
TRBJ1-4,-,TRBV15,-,CATSGTWTGATNEKLFF,TGTGCCACCAGCGGGACGTGGACGGGTGCAACTAATGAAAAACTGTTTTTT
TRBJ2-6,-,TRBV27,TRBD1,CASSPGMDRRLSGANVLTF,TGTGCCAGCTCCCCCGGTATGGACAGGAGGCTATCTGGGGCCAACGTCCTGACTTTC
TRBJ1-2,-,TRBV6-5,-,CATTTGVGDYGYTF,TGTGCCACCACCACCGGGGTGGGCGACTATGGCTACACCTTC
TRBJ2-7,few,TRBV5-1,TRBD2,CASSRGGEAYEQYF,TGCGCCAGCAGCCGCGGGGGGGAGGCCTACGAGCAGTACTTC
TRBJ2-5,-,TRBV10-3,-,CAISDSSRGSAQETQYF,TGTGCCATCAGTGATTCCTCCCGGGGCTCGGCCCAAGAGACCCAGTACTTC
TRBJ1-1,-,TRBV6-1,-,CASSLRGTEAFF,TGTGCCAGCAGCTTAAGAGGGACTGAAGCTTTCTTT
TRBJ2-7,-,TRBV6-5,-,CASSTRDTYEQYF,TGTGCCAGCAGTACCCGGGACACCTACGAGCAGTACTTC
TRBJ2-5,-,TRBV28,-,CASSFASTETQYF,TGTGCCAGCAGTTTTGCTAGCACAGAGACCCAGTACTTC
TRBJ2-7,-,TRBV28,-,CASSGTEQYF,TGTGCCAGCAGTGGAACCGAGCAGTACTTC
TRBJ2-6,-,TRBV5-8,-,CASSQTGANVLTF,TGTGCCAGCAGCCAAACTGGGGCCAACGTCCTGACTTTC
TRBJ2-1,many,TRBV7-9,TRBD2,CASSWRLERGNEQFF,TGTGCCAGCAGCTGGCGCCTCGAGCGGGGGAATGAGCAGTTCTTC
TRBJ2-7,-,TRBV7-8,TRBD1,CASSSGQGKYDEQYF,TGTGCCAGCAGCTCGGGACAGGGGAAGTACGACGAGCAGTACTTC
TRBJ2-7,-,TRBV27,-,CASSFGSGLSYEQYF,TGTGCCAGCAGTTTCGGCTCGGGCCTCTCCTACGAGCAGTACTTC
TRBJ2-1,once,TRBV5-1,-,CASSWGFEQFF,TGCGCCAGCAGTTGGGGGTTTGAGCAGTTCTTC
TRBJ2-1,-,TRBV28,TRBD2,CASSSMSGRAGSYNEQFF,TGTGCCAGCAGTTCGATGAGCGGGAGGGCGGGGTCCTACAATGAGCAGTTCTTC
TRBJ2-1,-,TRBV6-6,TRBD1,CASRDREVNEQFF,TGTGCCAGCCGGGACAGGGAGGTTAATGAGCAGTTCTTC
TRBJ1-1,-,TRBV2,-,CASSNGYTEAFF,TGTGCCAGCAGTAACGGTTACACTGAAGCTTTCTTT
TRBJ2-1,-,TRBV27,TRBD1,CASSLHRDRGLDEQFF,TGTGCCAGCAGTTTACACCGGGACAGGGGGCTGGATGAGCAGTTCTTC
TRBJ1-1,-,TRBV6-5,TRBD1,CASRPIIQGGTEAFF,TGTGCCAGCAGACCCATTATCCAGGGGGGAACTGAAGCTTTCTTT
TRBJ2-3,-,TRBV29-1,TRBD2,CSVESREGTDTQYF,TGCAGCGTTGAATCCAGGGAGGGGACAGATACGCAGTATTTT
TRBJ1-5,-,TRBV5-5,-,CASSLTGALKPQHF,TGTGCCAGCAGTTTAACCGGGGCTCTCAAGCCCCAGCATTTT
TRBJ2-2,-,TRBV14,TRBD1,CASSRRQGTGTGELFF,TGTGCCAGCAGCCGACGACAGGGGACGGGCACCGGGGAGCTGTTTTTT
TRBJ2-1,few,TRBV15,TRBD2,CATSRDLAGSSYNEQFF,TGTGCCACCAGCAGAGATCTAGCGGGAAGCTCCTACAATGAGCAGTTCTTC
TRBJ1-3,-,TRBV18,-,CASSPGAGGNTIYF,TGTGCCAGCTCACCAGGGGCAGGAGGAAACACCATATATTTT
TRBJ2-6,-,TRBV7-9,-,CASRRSSGANVLTF,TGTGCCAGCAGGAGGAGCTCTGGGGCCAACGTCCTGACTTTC
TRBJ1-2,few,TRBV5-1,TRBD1,CASSLGQGAAKYGYTF,TGCGCCAGCAGCTTGGGACAGGGGGCTGCGAAGTATGGCTACACCTTC
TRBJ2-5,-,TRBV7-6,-,CASSLASAEETQYF,TGTGCCAGCAGCTTAGCGAGTGCGGAAGAGACCCAGTACTTC
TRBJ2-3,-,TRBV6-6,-,CASSGLQADTQYF,TGTGCCAGCAGTGGGCTACAAGCGGATACGCAGTATTTT
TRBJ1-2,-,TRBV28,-,CASSHSYGYTF,TGTGCCAGCAGTCACAGCTATGGCTACACCTTC
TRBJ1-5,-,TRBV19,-,CASTTPNQPQHF,TGTGCCAGTACCACCCCAAACCAGCCCCAGCATTTT
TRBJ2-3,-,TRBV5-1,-,CASSLELNTQYF,TGCGCCAGCAGCTTGGAGTTAAATACGCAGTATTTT
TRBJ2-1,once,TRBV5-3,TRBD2,CARSSALIAGGRRNEQFF,TGTGCCAGAAGCTCGGCCCTCATAGCGGGAGGAAGGAGAAATGAGCAGTTCTTC
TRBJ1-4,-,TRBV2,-,CASGRTRTEGEKLFF,TGTGCCAGTGGACGAACCCGCACCGAGGGGGAAAAACTGTTTTTT
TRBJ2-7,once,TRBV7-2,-,CASSLHSGKSSYEQYF,TGTGCCAGCAGCTTGCACAGCGGAAAGTCCTCCTACGAGCAGTACTTC
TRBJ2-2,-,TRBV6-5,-,CASSSGQRVAGELFF,TGTGCCAGCAGCTCGGGCCAAAGGGTGGCCGGGGAGCTGTTTTTT
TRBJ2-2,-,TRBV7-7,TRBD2,CASSSGLAETGELFF,TGTGCCAGCAGCTCCGGACTAGCGGAAACCGGGGAGCTGTTTTTT
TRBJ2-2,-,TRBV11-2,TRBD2,CASSQLAGANTGELFF,TGTGCCAGCAGCCAACTAGCGGGAGCGAACACCGGGGAGCTGTTTTTT
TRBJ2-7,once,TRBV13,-,CASSFSGYREQYF,TGTGCCAGCAGCTTCTCAGGGTATCGGGAGCAGTACTTC
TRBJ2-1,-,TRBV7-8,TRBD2,CASAGAGEGNEQFF,TGTGCCAGTGCCGGCGCGGGAGAGGGTAATGAGCAGTTCTTC
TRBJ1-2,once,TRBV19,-,CASSIYRAEYGYTF,TGTGCCAGTAGTATTTATAGGGCAGAGTATGGCTACACCTTC
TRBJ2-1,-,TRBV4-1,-,CASSQLRLLTLARGEQFF,TGCGCCAGCAGCCAACTACGCCTGCTCACCCTAGCCCGGGGTGAGCAGTTCTTC
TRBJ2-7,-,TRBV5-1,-,CASSFQGQDEQYF,TGCGCCAGCAGCTTTCAGGGGCAAGACGAGCAGTACTTC
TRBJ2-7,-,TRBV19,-,CASSTRAEVSYEQYF,TGTGCCAGTAGTACGCGGGCCGAGGTCTCCTACGAGCAGTACTTC
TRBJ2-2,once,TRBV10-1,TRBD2,CASSVSGRPGELFF,TGCGCCAGCAGTGTTAGCGGGAGACCCGGGGAGCTGTTTTTT
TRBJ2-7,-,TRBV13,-,CASTLSFGSSYEQYF,TGTGCCAGCACCCTTAGTTTCGGGAGCTCCTACGAGCAGTACTTC
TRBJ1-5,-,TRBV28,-,CASSLFGRGGANQPQHF,TGTGCCAGCAGTTTATTTGGTCGGGGGGGCGCCAATCAGCCCCAGCATTTT
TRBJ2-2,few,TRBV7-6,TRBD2,CASSPTSGATGELFF,TGTGCCAGCAGCCCGACTAGCGGGGCGACCGGGGAGCTGTTTTTT
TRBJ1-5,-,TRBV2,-,CASRPSPGSVGQPQHF,TGTGCCAGCAGGCCGTCCCCGGGGTCCGTAGGGCAGCCCCAGCATTTT
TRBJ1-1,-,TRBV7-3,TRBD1,CASSPRQGSTEAFF,TGTGCCAGCAGCCCGAGACAGGGGAGCACTGAAGCTTTCTTT